Listed here are 26 T cell receptor beta chains from one sample, sequenced in a study of blood T cells in healthy people across ages. Through a sample-barcoded 5' primer and a J-beta primer mix, a second PCR was run for roughly 7 to 12 cycles. TCRdb called the 5' RACE reads again in MiXCR, with one record for every CDR3 protein. The data show about 1.1 million distinct CDR3 sequences, with under 40% seen just once and around 14% held by the top ten. Material: blood. The receptors here all came from a man aged 18 to 30 in good health.

This clonotype was recorded many times. The chain has TRBV7-2 and TRBJ2-3, with D hard to call. The V and J ends lost 5 bases and 0 bases respectively, with 15 bases between them. This CDR3 is 16 amino acids long. Germline assignment: CDR1 SGHTA and CDR2 FQGNSA. The DNA of the CDR3 is TGTGCCAGCAGCCCAGACTGGGGAACTAGCACAGATACGCAGTATTTT. This gives the protein CASSPDWGTSTDTQYF.

As for this clonotype: A much larger clone differs by one base, so this may be a read error. The chain employs TRBV29-1 and TRBJ2-5; TRBD1 matches at 9 bases. Germline trimming cut 7 bases from V and 11 bases from J; bases unmatched to any gene: 14. The CDR3 length is 13 residues. The germline CDR1 and CDR2 sequences are SQVTM and ANQGSEA. The CDR3 DNA sequence: TGCAGCGCGGGACAGGGTGGCCCCTACGGGCAGTACTTC. As protein: CSAGQGGPYGQYF.

This chain uses TRBV12-3 or TRBV12-4 with TRBJ1-4, with D tentatively TRBD1 (5 bases). The CDR3 extends over 17 amino acids. The V end was cut by 4 bases, the J end by 0 bases, with 15 bases between. CDR3 bases: TGTGCCAGCAGTTCCGGGGGGGGAACTGCAACTAATGAAAAACTGTTTTTT. Translation: CASSSGGGTATNEKLFF.

Only one count was recorded for this clonotype. The chain has TRBV5-6 and TRBJ1-4; 7 bases match TRBD1. This CDR3 is built from 14 residues. Losses at the gene ends were 6 bases for V and 11 bases for J; bases not matched to a gene: 13. Per germline, CDR1 SGHDT and CDR2 YYEEEE. The CDR3: CASTRAGGGLKLFF. For the CDR3, the DNA is TGTGCCAGCACAAGGGCGGGAGGGGGCCTGAAACTGTTTTTT.

The chain recombines TRBV7-2 with TRBJ2-3; no clear D gene. CDR1 SGHTA and CDR2 FQGNSA come from the germline V gene. The V end lost 0 bases, the J end lost 9 bases, and 22 bases lay between the germline ends. This CDR3 has 17 residues. CDR3 sequence reads: CASSLAISLGTLPTQYF. The CDR3 DNA reads as TGTGCCAGCAGCTTAGCCATCAGCCTCGGTACCCTACCGACGCAGTATTTT.

The table lists this clonotype with a few counts. The V call is TRBV9, the J call TRBJ1-1; the D gene is possibly TRBD1 (6 bases). Germline CDR1 and CDR2: SGDLS and YYNGEE. The CDR3 is 16 amino acids. V lost 3 bases and J 0 bases, leaving 15 bases between the germline ends. As DNA, the CDR3 is TGTGCCAGCAGCGCCGGGGGGACACCGATGAACACTGAAGCTTTCTTT. The encoded protein is CASSAGGTPMNTEAFF.

This clonotype has more than one count but fewer than ten. The chain carries TRBV2 and TRBJ1-5, with unresolved D. The CDR3 is 16 residues long. Germline V gene data show CDR1 as SNHLY and CDR2 as FYNNEI. With 0 bases removed from V and 7 bases from J, the gap between germline ends came to 16 bases. CDR3: CASSEAELGIGQPQHF. In nucleotides, the CDR3 is TGTGCCAGCAGTGAAGCGGAACTGGGGATCGGGCAGCCCCAGCATTTT.

On this clonotype itself: At one of its ends the junction is not consistent with the germline gene, which may arise from a read error. The CDR3: CASSQTSGGPRTDTRYF. Here the CDR3 DNA reads TGTGCCAGCAGCCAGACTAGCGGGGGCCCTCGCACAGATACGCGGTATTTT. The chain is built from TRBV4-2 and TRBJ2-3, with TRBD2 matching over 12 bases. Germline lookup yields CDR1 LGHNA and CDR2 YNFKEQ. The CDR3 spans 17 residues.

The sample holds a few counts of this clonotype. CDR3 DNA: TGCGCCAGCAGCCAAGTCTGGGGGGGAGGAGAAAAACTGTTTTTT. Its protein product is CASSQVWGGGEKLFF. V and J are TRBV4-3 and TRBJ1-4; D is perhaps TRBD1 (5 bases). The CDR3 runs to 15 residues. Per germline, CDR1 LGHNA and CDR2 YSLEER. V lost 1 base, J lost 8 bases, and 14 bases lay in between.

This chain links TRBV29-1 with TRBJ2-2; D gene unclear. V was shortened by 3 bases and J by 2 bases, with 10 bases between the two germline ends. The CDR3 loop spans 14 amino acids. Germline V gene data show CDR1 as SQVTM and CDR2 as ANQGSEA. In DNA form, the CDR3 reads TGCAGCGTTGACTCCAACAGTAACACCGGGGAGCTGTTTTTT. This encodes CSVDSNSNTGELFF.

This clonotype has just a few counts. Written as DNA, the CDR3 is TGTGCCAGCAGCCTCAAGGGTTACGAAGCTTTCTTT. This codes for CASSLKGYEAFF. V is TRBV7-9 and J is TRBJ1-1; D remains ambiguous. CDR3 length equals 12 residues. V lost 5 bases to trimming and J lost 8 bases, with 12 bases between them. CDR1 is SEHNR and CDR2 is FQNEAQ in the germline V gene (reference sequence).

The rearrangement links TRBV12-3 or TRBV12-4 to TRBJ1-1, with D possibly TRBD1 on 5 matching bases. This CDR3 is 12 amino acids long. The V end lost 6 bases, the J end lost 4 bases, and 9 bases lay between the germline ends. Here the CDR3 reads CASRGRGTEAFF. CDR3 DNA sequence: TGTGCCAGCAGGGGTAGGGGCACTGAAGCTTTCTTT.

The chain couples TRBV12-3 or TRBV12-4 to TRBJ1-5; possibly TRBD1 for D (6 bases). Trimming stripped 7 bases from V and 0 bases from J, with 22 bases between. The CDR3 extends over 18 amino acids. The CDR3 protein is CASTKPIPGQYSNQPQHF. CDR3 in DNA: TGTGCCAGCACCAAACCTATACCGGGACAATATAGCAATCAGCCCCAGCATTTT.

This clonotype was recorded at least ten times. The V and J genes are TRBV4-1 and TRBJ1-1, with D unclear. Germline-derived CDR1 and CDR2 are MGHRA and YSYEKL. V gave up 3 bases and J gave up 6 bases, with 20 bases separating them. The CDR3 runs 16 residues. The CDR3 here is CASSQTARAENAEAFF. CDR3 nucleotide sequence: TGCGCCAGCAGCCAGACCGCGAGGGCCGAAAACGCTGAAGCTTTCTTT.

V usage is TRBV14 and J usage is TRBJ2-5; no definite D call. Trimming took off 0 bases at V and 4 bases at J, with 6 bases between the two ends. Germline V CDR1 and CDR2: SGHDN, FVKESK. The CDR3 is made up of 13 amino acids. The CDR3, as DNA: TGTGCCAGCAGCCAAGATTTCCCAGAGACCCAGTACTTC. Translation: CASSQDFPETQYF.

This chain links TRBV6-2 or TRBV6-3 with TRBJ2-1; no clear D. This CDR3 has 16 amino acids. Germline V CDR1 and CDR2: MNHEY, SVGEGT. The ends were cut back, 6 bases at V and 2 bases at J, with 17 bases in the middle. This CDR3 is CASSAVDAITYNEQFF. The CDR3 coding sequence is TGTGCCAGCAGCGCCGTCGACGCAATAACCTACAATGAGCAGTTCTTC.

The rearrangement uses TRBV5-1 and TRBJ2-1; 7 positions match TRBD2. V dropped 4 bases and J dropped 7; count of bases not matched to a gene: 11. Germline assignment: CDR1 SGHRS and CDR2 YFSETQ. The CDR3 extends over 15 amino acids. The CDR3 loop reads CASSLVVTGGNEQFF. Written as DNA, the CDR3 is TGCGCCAGCAGCCTGGTCGTGACCGGGGGGAATGAGCAGTTCTTC.

This clonotype has just a few counts. The V call is TRBV10-3, the J call TRBJ1-1, with D perhaps TRBD1 (6 bases). The V gene's germline CDR1 is ENHRY and CDR2 SYGVKD. Trimming removed 11 bases from V and 1 base from J, with 17 bases in between. This CDR3 has 14 residues. CDR3 residues: CAVISDRANTEAFF. The CDR3 nucleotides read TGTGCCGTCATCTCGGACAGAGCGAACACTGAAGCTTTCTTT.

This chain links TRBV7-2 with TRBJ1-2; D unresolved. The CDR3 loop spans 17 amino acids. Germline V gene sequence: CDR1 SGHTA, CDR2 FQGNSA. The V end was cut by 1 base, the J end by 1 base, with 16 bases between. The CDR3 coding sequence is TGTGCCAGCAGCTTAGTAAGCACGGGGTCAAATAACTATGGCTACACCTTC. This encodes CASSLVSTGSNNYGYTF.

This clonotype was counted only a few times. This chain connects TRBV18 to TRBJ2-3, with D possibly TRBD2 on 5 matching bases. The CDR3 extends over 16 amino acids. V was cut by 0 bases and J by 3 bases, with 13 bases left in between. The germline gives CDR1 KGHSH, CDR2 LQKENI. The CDR3 region has the DNA TGTGCCAGCTCACCACCCGTATTTTCGGGGACAGATACGCAGTATTTT. It is translated as CASSPPVFSGTDTQYF.

This sequence joins TRBV20-1 and TRBJ2-3; 11 bases fit TRBD2. From germline, CDR1 is DFQATT and CDR2 SNEGSKA (reference sequence). The CDR3 sequence is 15 residues long. Trimming took 5 bases from V and 5 from J; bases not matched to a gene: 9. CDR3 in DNA: TGCAGTGCTTTCAGACTAGCGGGGCCTCAAGATACGCAGTATTTT. Encoded protein: CSAFRLAGPQDTQYF.

This clonotype has a handful of counts. The chain employs TRBV6-5 and TRBJ2-5, with TRBD1 identical over 8 bases. There are 14 residues in the CDR3. The trim removed 2 bases at V and 11 bases at J, leaving 10 bases unmatched. The V gene's germline CDR1 is MNHEY and CDR2 SVGAGI. The CDR3 DNA is TGTGCCAGCAGTTACGGACAGGGCAACAATGAGCAGTACTTC. Encoded protein: CASSYGQGNNEQYF.

This sequence joins TRBV7-9 and TRBJ1-6, with D uncertain. The length of the CDR3 is 15 residues. Trimming took off 0 bases at V and 10 bases at J, with 13 bases between the two ends. Germline assignment: CDR1 SEHNR and CDR2 FQNEAQ (reference sequence). This chain's CDR3 is CASSLASGAGSPLHF. CDR3 nucleotide sequence: TGTGCCAGCAGCTTAGCGAGCGGCGCAGGATCACCCCTCCACTTT.

The V and J genes are TRBV5-4 and TRBJ2-1; the match to TRBD1 covers 7 bases. From germline, CDR1 is SGHNT and CDR2 YYREEE (reference sequence). V lost 5 bases and J lost 2; bases outside the gene matches: 10. This CDR3 has 16 amino acids. The CDR3 here is CASRPEQGSTYNEQFF. The CDR3 nucleotides read TGTGCCAGCAGACCCGAACAGGGGAGTACCTACAATGAGCAGTTCTTC.

In its sample, this clonotype was seen a few times. The chain uses TRBV3-1 and TRBJ2-7; D uncertain. Trimming shortened V by 2 bases and J by 0 bases, and 2 bases separated the two germline ends. Germline lookup yields CDR1 LGHDT and CDR2 YNNKEL (reference sequence). This CDR3 comprises 12 residues. Written as DNA, the CDR3 is TGTGCCAGCAGCCAATACTCCTACGAGCAGTACTTC. Translating it yields CASSQYSYEQYF.

This chain uses TRBV20-1 with TRBJ2-3; 8 positions agree with TRBD1. This CDR3 region has 15 residues. Per germline, CDR1 DFQATT and CDR2 SNEGSKA (reference sequence). The V gene end was trimmed by 0 bases and the J gene end by 7 bases; junction bases not matched to a gene: 9. CDR3: CSARDRGQGTNTQYF. The CDR3 nucleotides are TGCAGTGCTAGAGATAGAGGACAGGGCACGAATACGCAGTATTTT.